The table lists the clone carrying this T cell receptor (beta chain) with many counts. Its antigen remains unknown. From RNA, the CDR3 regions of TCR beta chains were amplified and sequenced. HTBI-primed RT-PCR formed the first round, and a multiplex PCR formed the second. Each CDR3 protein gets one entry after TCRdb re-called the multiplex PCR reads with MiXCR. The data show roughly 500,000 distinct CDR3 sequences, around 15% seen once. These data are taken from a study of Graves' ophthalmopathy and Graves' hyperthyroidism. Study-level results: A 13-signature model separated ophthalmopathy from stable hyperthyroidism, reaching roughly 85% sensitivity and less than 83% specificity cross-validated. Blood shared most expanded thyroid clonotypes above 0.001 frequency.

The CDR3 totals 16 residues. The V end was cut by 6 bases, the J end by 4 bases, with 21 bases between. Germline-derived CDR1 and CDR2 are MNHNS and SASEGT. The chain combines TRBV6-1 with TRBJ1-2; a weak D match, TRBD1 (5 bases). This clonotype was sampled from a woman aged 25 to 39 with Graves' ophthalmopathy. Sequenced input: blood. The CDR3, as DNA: TGTGCCAGCAGGCCCCCGGGGCGCATTTTGGGCTATGGCTACACCTTC. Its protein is CASRPPGRILGYGYTF.